The 25 T cell receptor beta chains below come from one sample, sequenced in a study of blood T cell repertoires in COVID-19. Some clones are missing from TCRdb's copy, which holds only in-frame ones; the method was immunoSEQ multiplex PCR. The sample lists tens of thousands of clones; approximately 90% were seen once. Specimen: peripheral blood. These receptors came from a woman between 55 and 75 years old with acute or convalescent COVID-19.

This clone showed up just a few times. The chain combines TRBV5-6 with TRBJ2-5, with TRBD1 identical over 7 bases. This CDR3 comprises 14 residues. Germline-derived CDR1 and CDR2 are SGHDT and YYEEEE. V lost 6 bases and J lost 1; bases outside the gene matches: 6. The DNA for the CDR3 is TGTGCCAGCACCGAGACAGGGACCCAAGAGACCCAGTACTTC. This encodes CASTETGTQETQYF. Using reference TRBV5-6 and TRBJ2-5 for the parts outside the CDR3, the full variable domain is DAGVTQSPTHLIKTRGQQVTLRCSPKSGHDTVSWYQQALGQGPQFIFQYYEEEERQRGNFPDRFSGHQFPNYSSELNVNALLLGDSALYLCASTETGTQETQYFGPGTRLLVL.

The rearrangement links TRBV2 to TRBJ1-5; tentatively, D is TRBD1 (6 bases). V lost 2 bases, J lost 2 bases, and 16 bases lay in between. Germline assignment: CDR1 SNHLY and CDR2 FYNNEI. CDR3 length: 17 residues. The CDR3 sequence: CASSERGGADGNQPQHF. The CDR3 DNA sequence: TGTGCCAGCAGTGAAAGGGGGGGGGCAGACGGCAATCAGCCCCAGCATTTT.

This clone showed up just a few times. The chain uses TRBV2 and TRBJ2-1, with 11 bases identical to TRBD2. Germline V CDR1 and CDR2: SNHLY, FYNNEI. The ends lost 6 bases at V and 6 bases at J; junction bases unmatched: 4. The CDR3 is made up of 14 amino acids. CDR3 region: CASRPSGRPNEQFF. The CDR3 DNA is TGTGCCAGCAGGCCTAGCGGGAGGCCCAATGAGCAGTTCTTC.

The rearrangement links TRBV4-2 to TRBJ1-4, with no clear D. V gave up 1 base and J gave up 4 bases, with 10 bases separating them. CDR3 size: 15 residues. Germline V lookup: CDR1 LGHNA, CDR2 YNFKEQ. The CDR3 nucleotides read TGTGCCAGCAGCCAAGCACATTCCGTTAATGAAAAACTGTTTTTT. Protein sequence: CASSQAHSVNEKLFF.

The V call is TRBV4-2, the J call TRBJ1-5, with 8 bases aligning to TRBD1. The CDR3 runs 14 residues. Germline lookup yields CDR1 LGHNA and CDR2 YNFKEQ. V shed 4 bases and J 3 bases; nucleotides not matched to a gene: 2. In DNA, the CDR3 is TGTGCCAGCAGCCCGGACAGGGACAATCAGCCCCAGCATTTT. Its translation is CASSPDRDNQPQHF.

The rearrangement joins TRBV19 to TRBJ2-2, with 8 bases aligning to TRBD2. With V trimmed by 6 bases and J by 4 bases, 7 bases remained unmatched. CDR1 and CDR2 (germline): LNHDA, SQIVND (reference sequence). The CDR3 extends over 15 amino acids. The CDR3 sequence is CASRHRLATTGELFF. As DNA, the CDR3 is TGTGCCAGTAGACATAGACTAGCGACCACCGGGGAGCTGTTTTTT.

This clone was counted a single time. The chain carries TRBV27 and TRBJ1-4; perhaps TRBD1 as D (6 bases). CDR3 length: 13 residues. Germline loops: CDR1 MNHEY, CDR2 SMNVEV (reference sequence). Trimming pared 4 bases from V and 11 bases from J, leaving 14 bases between. CDR3 protein: CASSSTGPRKLFF. CDR3 coding DNA: TGTGCCAGCAGTTCGACAGGCCCTCGGAAACTGTTTTTT.

This clone was seen only once. In DNA form, the CDR3 reads TGTGCCAGTAGTATCAGGGGGCGTAACTATGGCTACACCTTC. It yields the protein CASSIRGRNYGYTF. The chain is built from TRBV19 and TRBJ1-2, with 8 bases that match TRBD1. V gave up 3 bases and J gave up 1 base; unmatched junction bases: 1. In germline, CDR1 is LNHDA, CDR2 SQIVND (reference sequence). This CDR3 region has 14 residues.

The chain has TRBV3-1 (or the pseudogene TRBV3-2) and TRBJ2-2; 9 bases align to TRBD2. Germline CDR1 and CDR2: LGHDT and YNNKEL (reference sequence). This CDR3 is built from 16 residues. This CDR3 is CDAGSSGVLNTGELFF. The CDR3 DNA reads as TGTGACGCGGGGTCTAGCGGGGTCTTGAACACCGGGGAGCTGTTTTTT.

The J gene is TRBJ2-7, the V gene TRBV28, with D perhaps TRBD2 (5 bases). CDR3 size: 15 residues. V was trimmed by 3 bases and J by 7 bases, leaving 19 bases between them. Germline values: CDR1 MDHEN, CDR2 SYDVKM. The CDR3 loop is CASSFGRGKSWEQYV. DNA for the CDR3: TGTGCCAGCAGTTTTGGTAGAGGGAAATCCTGGGAGCAGTACGTC.

The chain couples TRBV10-3 to TRBJ1-1; a possible D gene is TRBD1 (6 bases). The CDR3 is 13 amino acids. Germline lookup yields CDR1 ENHRY and CDR2 SYGVKD. The V end lost 4 bases, the J end lost 3 bases, and 9 bases lay between the germline ends. CDR3 sequence (DNA): TGTGCCATCAGTGGGGGGCGGTACACTGAAGCTTTCTTT. Translating it yields CAISGGRYTEAFF.

The J gene is TRBJ1-5, the V gene TRBV12-3 or TRBV12-4; D is uncertain. V gave up 0 bases and J gave up 7 bases, with 7 bases separating them. This CDR3 has 13 residues. Written as DNA, the CDR3 is TGTGCCAGCAGTTTAGCGCGGGGACAGCCCCAGCATTTT. This sequence encodes CASSLARGQPQHF.

V gene TRBV4-1 combines with J gene TRBJ1-1; TRBD1 aligns across 7 bases. V shed 1 base, J shed 4 bases, and the junction held 6 bases outside the gene matches. The CDR3 extends over 15 amino acids. Germline lookup yields CDR1 MGHRA and CDR2 YSYEKL. The CDR3 DNA is TGCGCCAGCAGCCAAGTGGCAGGGGGAATCACTGAAGCTTTCTTT. As protein: CASSQVAGGITEAFF.

The CDR3 DNA sequence: TGTGCCAGCTCAACTCTGAGCAGGGATAGGGGCAATCAGCCCCAGCATTTT. Translation: CASSTLSRDRGNQPQHF. The rearrangement joins TRBV28 to TRBJ1-5; the D gene is possibly TRBD1 (5 bases). Between the trimmed V and J ends, which lost 8 bases and 2 bases, there was a span of 22 bases. The CDR3 contains 17 residues. Germline V gene lookup returns CDR1 MDHEN and CDR2 SYDVKM.

The gene calls are TRBV27 and TRBJ1-1; the D is unclear. Germline-derived CDR1 and CDR2 are MNHEY and SMNVEV (reference sequence). The CDR3 has 14 residues. V gave up 1 base and J gave up 4 bases, with 10 bases separating them. CDR3 in DNA: TGTGCCAGCAGTTTATTATCACCGAGCACTGAAGCTTTCTTT. Residues: CASSLLSPSTEAFF.

The chain is built from TRBV2 and TRBJ2-1, with D possibly being TRBD1 (6 bases). Germline loops: CDR1 SNHLY, CDR2 FYNNEI. Trimming stripped 5 bases from V and 6 bases from J, with 11 bases between. This CDR3 region has 13 residues. The CDR3: CASSSTGTNEQFF. DNA for the CDR3: TGTGCCAGCAGTTCCACAGGGACCAATGAGCAGTTCTTC.

This clone was seen more than once but under ten times. The chain joins TRBV19 to TRBJ1-6, with D possibly TRBD1 on 6 matching bases. The germline gives CDR1 LNHDA, CDR2 SQIVND (reference sequence). V was shortened by 2 bases and J by 7 bases, with 15 bases between the two germline ends. The CDR3 runs 16 residues. The CDR3: CASSILRQDRNSPLHF. The CDR3 region has the DNA TGTGCCAGTAGTATACTCCGACAGGATCGAAATTCACCCCTCCACTTT. Together with reference TRBV19 and TRBJ1-6, the CDR3 gives the full variable domain: DGGITQSPKYLFRKEGQNVTLSCEQNLNHDAMYWYRQDPGQGLRLIYYSQIVNDFQKGDIAEGYSVSREKKESFPLTVTSAQKNPTAFYLCASSILRQDRNSPLHFGNGTRLTVT.

Turning to this clone: A read error may account for a junction end that differs from germline. Other DNA variants within this sample encode the same CDR3. The V call is TRBV7-2, the J call TRBJ1-3; D uncertain. The CDR3 totals 13 residues. Germline V lookup: CDR1 SGHTA, CDR2 FQGNSA. The CDR3 is CASSSEGGNTIYF. The CDR3 DNA follows: TGTGCCAGTAGCTCAGAGGGTGGAAACACCATATATTTT.

In nucleotides, the CDR3 is TGTGCCAGCAGCTCCCTCTCGACAGGGATTGTCTTCGGAAAACTGTTTTTT. This codes for CASSSLSTGIVFGKLFF. The chain is built from TRBV7-9 and TRBJ1-4, with TRBD1 matching over 7 bases. J lost 10 bases, V lost 4 bases, and 18 bases had no gene match. There are 17 residues in the CDR3. Germline V lookup: CDR1 SEHNR, CDR2 FQNEAQ (reference sequence).

The rearrangement uses TRBV7-2 and TRBJ1-6; D is perhaps TRBD1 (6 bases). Trimming took off 3 bases at V and 0 bases at J, with 12 bases between the two ends. Germline values: CDR1 SGHTA, CDR2 FQGNSA. This CDR3 comprises 17 residues. As DNA, the CDR3 is TGTGCCAGCAGCTTTCCCCTACAGGGCTCCTATAATTCACCCCTCCACTTT. Its translation is CASSFPLQGSYNSPLHF.

The gene calls are TRBV3-1 (or the pseudogene TRBV3-2) and TRBJ1-2, with D perhaps matching TRBD1 (6 bases). CDR1 is LGHDT and CDR2 is YNNKEL in the germline V gene (reference sequence). The CDR3 totals 13 residues. The germline V and J ends were trimmed by 6 bases and 4 bases, with 12 bases remaining between them. The CDR3 loop reads CASSQQGLYGYTF. CDR3 DNA sequence: TGTGCCAGCAGTCAACAGGGCCTCTATGGCTACACCTTC.

The CDR3 sequence is CASSALAPRSYEQYV. The CDR3 nucleotides read TGTGCCAGCAGCGCTCTAGCGCCACGCTCCTACGAGCAGTACGTC. The genes are TRBV3-1 (or the pseudogene TRBV3-2) and TRBJ2-7, with D perhaps TRBD2 (6 bases). There are 15 residues in the CDR3. V lost 5 bases to trimming and J lost 0 bases, with 14 bases between them. Per the germline V gene, CDR1 is LGHDT and CDR2 is YNNKEL (reference sequence).

CDR3 nucleotides: TGTGCCAGCAGTACTCCGGGACTAGCGTCCTACAATGAGCAGTTCTTC. This gives the protein CASSTPGLASYNEQFF. The chain carries TRBV28 and TRBJ2-1, with TRBD2 identical over 10 bases. CDR3 length: 16 amino acids. V shed 5 bases, J shed 1 base, and the junction held 5 bases outside the gene matches. Germline CDR1 MDHEN, CDR2 SYDVKM.

CDR3 sequence (DNA): TGCGCCAGCAGCCAAACTAGACTAGCGGGGCCTCTTAGCCATGAGCAGTTCTTC. Its protein product is CASSQTRLAGPLSHEQFF. This sequence joins TRBV4-1 and TRBJ2-1, with 11 bases aligning to TRBD2. V was pared by 2 bases and J by 8 bases, with 14 bases of the junction left unmatched. Per germline, CDR1 MGHRA and CDR2 YSYEKL. CDR3 length: 18 residues.

The CDR3 DNA reads TGTGCTCTCGTACCTGGACAGGGGGCGTCCTGGGCCTATGGCTACACCTTC. Translation gives CALVPGQGASWAYGYTF. The gene calls are TRBV2 and TRBJ1-2, with 11 bases identical to TRBD1. Germline loops: CDR1 SNHLY, CDR2 FYNNEI. The CDR3 loop spans 17 amino acids.